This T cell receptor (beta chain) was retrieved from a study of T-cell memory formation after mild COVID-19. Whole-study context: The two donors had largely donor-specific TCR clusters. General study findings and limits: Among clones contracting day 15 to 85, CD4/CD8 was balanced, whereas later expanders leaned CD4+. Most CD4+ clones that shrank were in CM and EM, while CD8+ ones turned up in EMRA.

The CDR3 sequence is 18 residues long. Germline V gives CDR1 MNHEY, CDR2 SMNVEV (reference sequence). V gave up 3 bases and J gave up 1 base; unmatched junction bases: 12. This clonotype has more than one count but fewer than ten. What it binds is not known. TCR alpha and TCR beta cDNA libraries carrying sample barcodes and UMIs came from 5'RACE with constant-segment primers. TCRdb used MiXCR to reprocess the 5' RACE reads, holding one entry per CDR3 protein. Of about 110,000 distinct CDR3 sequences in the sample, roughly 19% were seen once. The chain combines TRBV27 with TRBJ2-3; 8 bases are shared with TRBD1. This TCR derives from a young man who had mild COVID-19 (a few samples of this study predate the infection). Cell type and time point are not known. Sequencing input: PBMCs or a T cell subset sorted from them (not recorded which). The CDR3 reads CASSFGQGWAGGTDTQYF. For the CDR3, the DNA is TGTGCCAGCAGTTTCGGACAGGGTTGGGCGGGCGGCACAGATACGCAGTATTTT.